These 16 T cell receptor beta chains came from one sample sequenced in a study of blood T cells in healthy people across ages. Through a sample-barcoded 5' primer and a J-beta primer mix, a second PCR was run for roughly 7 to 12 cycles. MiXCR was run by TCRdb on the 5' RACE reads, yielding one entry per CDR3 protein. Of 1.5 million to 2 million distinct CDR3 sequences in the sample, almost 35% were seen once. The sample taken for sequencing was blood. The receptors shown here come from a woman aged 25 to 39 in good health.

This clonotype was observed a handful of times. The rearrangement links TRBV20-1 to TRBJ2-3; a weak D match, TRBD1 (5 bases). The CDR3 has 15 amino acids. Trimming left V 0 bases short and J 1 base short, with 11 bases between. Germline-derived CDR1 and CDR2 are DFQATT and SNEGSKA (reference sequence). CDR3 sequence: CSARDQGQGTDTQYF. The CDR3 bases are TGCAGTGCTAGAGATCAGGGCCAAGGCACAGATACGCAGTATTTT.

The DNA of the CDR3 is TGTGCCAGCTCACCACCGAGCAGGAGCTCCTACGAGCAGTACTTC. Translated, it gives CASSPPSRSSYEQYF. This chain links TRBV18 with TRBJ2-7; D is undetermined. This CDR3 spans 15 amino acids. CDR1 is KGHSH, CDR2 LQKENI, per germline. With 0 bases removed from V and 0 bases from J, the gap between germline ends came to 9 bases.

The chain combines TRBV6-1 with TRBJ1-1; 7 bases are shared with TRBD1. Per germline, CDR1 MNHNS and CDR2 SASEGT. J lost 7 bases, V lost 4 bases, and 6 bases had no gene match. The CDR3 covers 13 residues. The CDR3 DNA sequence: TGTGCCAGCAGTGGACAGGGACGGGATGAAGCTTTCTTT. Translating it yields CASSGQGRDEAFF.

This clonotype showed up just a few times. DNA for the CDR3: TGTGCCAGCAGTGACTCTGCGGGGGCCGCCACCGGGGAGCTGTTTTTT. This encodes CASSDSAGAATGELFF. V is TRBV6-4 and J is TRBJ2-2, with TRBD2 as a possible D gene (7 bases). With 0 bases removed from V and 4 bases from J, the gap between germline ends came to 12 bases. Per the germline V gene, CDR1 is MRHNA and CDR2 is SNTAGT. This CDR3 comprises 16 residues.

This rearrangement joins TRBV20-1 to TRBJ2-1; possibly TRBD2 for D (6 bases). The CDR3 is 14 amino acids. The germline V gene has CDR1 DFQATT and CDR2 SNEGSKA (reference sequence). Trimming removed 5 bases at V and 1 base at J, with 12 bases between. CDR3 sequence: CSAFSSDSYNEQFF. The CDR3 DNA reads TGCAGTGCTTTTTCTAGCGATTCCTACAATGAGCAGTTCTTC.

The genes are TRBV14 and TRBJ1-2; D is undetermined. Germline V lookup: CDR1 SGHDN, CDR2 FVKESK. This CDR3 is 15 amino acids long. V was clipped by 3 bases and J by 5 bases, with 16 bases between them. CDR3 sequence: CASSQTFFPPYGYTF. The CDR3 coding sequence is TGTGCCAGCAGCCAGACCTTTTTTCCCCCTTATGGCTACACCTTC. Full variable domain (rest looked up from reference TRBV14 and TRBJ1-2): EAGVTQFPSHSVIEKGQTVTLRCDPISGHDNLYWYRRVMGKEIKFLLHFVKESKQDESGMPNNRFLAERTGGTYSTLKVQPAELEDSGVYFCASSQTFFPPYGYTFGSGTRLTVV.

This clonotype came up a few times. The V and J genes are TRBV27 and TRBJ1-1; possibly TRBD1 for D (5 bases). In germline, CDR1 is MNHEY, CDR2 SMNVEV (reference sequence). This CDR3 comprises 11 residues. V lost 4 bases to trimming and J lost 10 bases, with 10 bases between them. CDR3 nucleotides: TGTGCCAGCAGTTGGGGCGGTCTAGCTTTCTTT. This encodes CASSWGGLAFF.

The rearrangement links TRBV6-1 to TRBJ2-1; D is perhaps TRBD1 (5 bases). The CDR3 totals 15 residues. Germline V gene sequence: CDR1 MNHNS, CDR2 SASEGT. V gave up 5 bases and J gave up 9 bases, with 20 bases separating them. The CDR3 region has the DNA TGTGCCAGCAGTAATATGGACACGGTGAATGGTGAGCAGTTCTTC. This translates into CASSNMDTVNGEQFF.

The V gene is TRBV3-1, the J gene TRBJ1-6; D is perhaps TRBD1 (6 bases). The germline gives CDR1 LGHDT, CDR2 YNNKEL (reference sequence). V was cut by 3 bases and J by 1 base, with 10 bases left in between. This CDR3 spans 16 amino acids. CDR3 in amino acids: CASSHRGTSYNSPLHF. As DNA, the CDR3 is TGTGCCAGCAGCCACAGGGGCACGTCCTATAATTCACCCCTCCACTTT.

The chain combines TRBV6-6 with TRBJ2-3; the match to TRBD2 covers 12 bases. This CDR3 comprises 16 residues. V shed 6 bases, J shed 3 bases, and the junction held 7 bases outside the gene matches. Germline CDR1 is MNHNY and CDR2 is SVGAGI (reference sequence). The DNA of the CDR3 is TGTGCCAGCAGCCAGACTAGCGGGAGCGGAACAGATACGCAGTATTTT. This encodes CASSQTSGSGTDTQYF.

On this clonotype itself: This may stem from a read error, because a much larger clone lies one nucleotide away. This chain links TRBV10-3 with TRBJ2-5, with D possibly matching TRBD2 (7 bases). The J call may be incorrect, as the DNA end agrees better with TRBJ2-7. CDR3 size: 11 residues. Germline V gene sequence: CDR1 ENHRY, CDR2 SYGVKD. The CDR3 sequence is CAAGGGCEQYF. The CDR3, as DNA: TGTGCCGCGGGCGGGGGCTGCGAGCAGTACTTC.

The genes are TRBV2 and TRBJ2-5; 13 bases are shared with TRBD2. The assigned J gene may be wrong: the sequence end matches TRBJ2-7 better. The CDR3 sequence is 15 residues long. The germline V gene encodes CDR1 SNHLY and CDR2 FYNNEI. The CDR3 DNA follows: TGTGCCAGCAGTGGAACTAGCGGGAGGGGCGCCGAGCAGTACTTC. Translating it yields CASSGTSGRGAEQYF.

This clonotype was observed a handful of times. Mismatch with germline at one junction end may stem from a read error. This chain links TRBV9 with TRBJ2-1, with 7 bases fitting TRBD2. CDR3 length: 16 residues. CDR1 SGDLS and CDR2 YYNGEE come from the germline V gene. The CDR3 loop is CASGIDVTSSYNEQFF. CDR3 coding DNA: TGCGCCAGCGGGATTGACGTAACGAGCTCCTACAATGAGCAGTTCTTC.

The V and J genes are TRBV4-1 and TRBJ1-4; tentatively, D is TRBD1 (5 bases). Germline CDR1 reads MGHRA; CDR2 reads YSYEKL. Trimming removed 0 bases at V and 7 bases at J, with 12 bases between. This CDR3 has 15 residues. CDR3 in amino acids: CASSQERGRGEKLFF. The CDR3 DNA follows: TGCGCCAGCAGCCAAGAAAGAGGGAGGGGTGAAAAACTGTTTTTT.

This clonotype occurred a few times. The genes are TRBV5-1 and TRBJ2-5; 9 nucleotides line up with TRBD1. Looked up from germline, CDR1 is SGHRS and CDR2 is YFSETQ. The CDR3 consists of 16 residues. After removal of 4 bases from V and 4 bases from J, the junction contained 11 bases not matched to a gene. The CDR3 DNA sequence: TGCGCCAGCAGCCTAGACTACAGGGGGCTGGGAGAGACCCAGTACTTC. Amino acid sequence: CASSLDYRGLGETQYF.

The chain couples TRBV27 to TRBJ1-2; 9 bases align to TRBD1. Germline V gene sequence: CDR1 MNHEY, CDR2 SMNVEV (reference sequence). CDR3 length equals 14 residues. Trimming removed 2 bases from V and 8 bases from J; junction bases left unmatched: 6. CDR3: CASSLNRGLQGYTF. The CDR3, as DNA: TGTGCCAGCAGTTTAAACAGGGGGCTGCAGGGCTACACCTTC.